The 26 T cell receptor beta chains presented below share a single source sample, sequenced in a study of shared clonotypes between healthy human individuals. The method was immunoSEQ multiplex PCR; TCRdb's version includes in-frame clones alone and lacks a portion of them. The sample holds approximately 2.5 million clones, approximately 94% seen once. The sequencing input was naive CD4+ T cells from PBMCs. Indicated subset: CD45RA+ positively selected. These receptors originate from a man between 18 and 29 years old in good health. Some clones in this sample may be carry-over from other donors' samples.

The J gene is TRBJ2-7, the V gene TRBV2, with D maybe TRBD1 (6 bases). CDR1 is SNHLY and CDR2 is FYNNEI in the germline V gene. The V end was cut by 6 bases, the J end by 6 bases, with 15 bases between. There are 13 residues in the CDR3. CDR3 in DNA: TGTGCCAGCAGCAGTACAGGGCCCGGCGAGCAGTACTTC. Protein sequence: CASSSTGPGEQYF.

Worth noting for this clone: Other DNA sequences in the same sample also yield this CDR3. The chain combines TRBV7-2 with TRBJ2-5; D remains unclear. Germline assignment: CDR1 SGHTA and CDR2 FQGNSA. V was trimmed by 3 bases and J by 2 bases, leaving 7 bases between them. The CDR3 loop spans 13 amino acids. The CDR3 spells CASSFLGQETQYF. The CDR3 region has the DNA TGTGCCAGCAGCTTTTTGGGACAAGAGACCCAGTACTTC.

This rearrangement joins TRBV7-9 to TRBJ1-1; 9 positions agree with TRBD1. This CDR3 is 13 amino acids long. V was clipped by 9 bases and J by 4 bases; unmatched bases: 6. CDR1 and CDR2 (germline): SEHNR, FQNEAQ (reference sequence). Written as DNA, the CDR3 is TGTGCCAGTACAGGGGGCCGAGGCACTGAAGCTTTCTTT. This codes for CASTGGRGTEAFF.

V and J are TRBV7-7 and TRBJ2-1; TRBD2 matches at 15 bases. V shed 5 bases and J 4 bases; nucleotides not matched to a gene: 6. The CDR3 extends over 17 amino acids. Germline assignment: CDR1 SSHAT and CDR2 FNYEAQ (reference sequence). CDR3 bases: TGTGCCAGCAGCCCCCGGACTAGCGGGAGGGGTTACAATGAGCAGTTCTTC. This codes for CASSPRTSGRGYNEQFF.

The chain recombines TRBV7-2 with TRBJ2-2; 8 nucleotides line up with TRBD2. This CDR3 region has 14 residues. Germline-derived CDR1 and CDR2 are SGHTA and FQGNSA. The V gene end was trimmed by 3 bases and the J gene end by 9 bases; junction bases not matched to a gene: 6. The CDR3 loop reads CASSLGSGSWELFF. In DNA, the CDR3 is TGTGCCAGCAGCTTGGGGAGCGGGAGCTGGGAGCTGTTTTTT.

This clone was detected once. V usage is TRBV15 and J usage is TRBJ1-1; D might be TRBD1 (5 bases). Trimming cost V 3 bases and J 0 bases, with 11 bases left between them. The CDR3 covers 15 residues. The germline V gene has CDR1 LNHNV and CDR2 YYDKDF (reference sequence). The CDR3, as DNA: TGTGCCACCAGCAGGGGGGGGACCTTGAACACTGAAGCTTTCTTT. Protein sequence: CATSRGGTLNTEAFF.

V gene TRBV6-4 combines with J gene TRBJ2-1; 10 nucleotides align to TRBD2. This CDR3 contains 15 residues. Trimming took 5 bases from V and 6 from J; bases not matched to a gene: 7. The germline V gene encodes CDR1 MRHNA and CDR2 SNTAGT. The chain's CDR3 is CASSPGSGRFNEQFF. The DNA for the CDR3 is TGTGCCAGCAGTCCAGGTAGCGGGAGGTTCAATGAGCAGTTCTTC.

CDR3 DNA sequence: TGTGCCAGTAGTACCCGAAGGAATAGCGGGAGTTCTAGGTACAATGAGCAGTTCTTC. Translating gives CASSTRRNSGSSRYNEQFF. The chain uses TRBV19 and TRBJ2-1; 9 positions agree with TRBD2. CDR1 and CDR2 from the germline V gene are LNHDA and SQIVND (reference sequence). The J segment lost 4 bases and the V segment lost 4 bases, leaving 17 bases of the junction unmatched. This CDR3 region has 19 residues.

The J gene is TRBJ1-2, the V gene TRBV4-3; a possible D gene is TRBD1 (5 bases). This CDR3 is 13 amino acids long. The germline V and J ends were trimmed by 4 bases and 8 bases, with 14 bases remaining between them. Per germline, CDR1 LGHNA and CDR2 YSLEER. The CDR3, as DNA: TGCGCCAGCAGCCCCTCCGGGGGGTACGGCTACACCTTC. Amino acids: CASSPSGGYGYTF.

The chain has TRBV7-2 and TRBJ1-4; weak D call: TRBD1 (5 bases). V was cut by 4 bases and J by 8 bases, with 17 bases left in between. Germline values: CDR1 SGHTA, CDR2 FQGNSA. The CDR3 is 15 residues long. CDR3: CASSSLSAGREKLFF. The DNA for the CDR3 is TGTGCCAGCAGCTCCCTTTCCGCAGGGAGGGAAAAACTGTTTTTT.

The chain is built from TRBV5-4 and TRBJ2-3; tentatively, D is TRBD2 (6 bases). CDR3 length: 16 residues. Germline V CDR1 and CDR2: SGHNT, YYREEE (reference sequence). Trimming left V 4 bases short and J 2 bases short, with 17 bases between. CDR3 region: CASSPSGLIYTDTQYF. DNA for the CDR3: TGTGCCAGCAGCCCCTCGGGACTTATCTACACAGATACGCAGTATTTT.

V gene TRBV5-3 combines with J gene TRBJ2-3; no clear D gene. TRBV5-3 is given ORF status, its function remaining uncertain. The CDR3 totals 14 residues. V was trimmed by 2 bases and J by 2 bases, leaving 9 bases between them. Here the CDR3 reads CARSFYRLTDTQYF. DNA of the CDR3: TGTGCCAGAAGCTTCTACAGACTCACAGATACGCAGTATTTT.

Of note for this clone: The identical CDR3 is also encoded by other nucleotide sequences in the sample. J is TRBJ2-3 and V is TRBV28; TRBD1 might be the D (5 bases). This CDR3 spans 11 amino acids. Germline lookup yields CDR1 MDHEN and CDR2 SYDVKM. With 6 bases removed from V and 6 bases from J, the gap between germline ends came to 7 bases. CDR3 in DNA: TGTGCCAGCAGAGGGGCGGATACGCAGTATTTT. Translating gives CASRGADTQYF.

The chain is built from TRBV19 and TRBJ2-7; no reliable D call. Germline V gene lookup returns CDR1 LNHDA and CDR2 SQIVND (reference sequence). V lost 4 bases, J lost 1 base, and 8 bases lay in between. The CDR3 is 13 residues long. CDR3 sequence (DNA): TGTGCCAGTAGTACGGCTTTTTCCTACGAGCAGTACTTC. It specifies CASSTAFSYEQYF.

This chain joins TRBV7-7 and TRBJ2-7, with D possibly matching TRBD2 (5 bases). Germline V CDR1 and CDR2: SSHAT, FNYEAQ (reference sequence). The CDR3 has 14 amino acids. Trimming stripped 5 bases from V and 0 bases from J, with 11 bases between. This CDR3 is CASSPQRTSYEQYF. The CDR3 DNA sequence: TGTGCCAGCAGCCCCCAGCGGACCTCCTACGAGCAGTACTTC. Using reference TRBV7-7 and TRBJ2-7 for the parts outside the CDR3, the full variable domain is GAGVSQSPRYKVTKRGQDVTLRCDPISSHATLYWYQQALGQGPEFLTYFNYEAQPDKSGLPSDRFSAERPEGSISTLTIQRTEQRDSAMYRCASSPQRTSYEQYFGPGTRLTVT.

The chain employs TRBV7-8 and TRBJ2-2, with D unclear. The germline V gene has CDR1 SGHVS and CDR2 FQNEAQ. Trimming removed 4 bases at V and 3 bases at J, with 12 bases between. The CDR3 spans 15 residues. CDR3 residues: CASSSRRLHTGELFF. DNA of the CDR3: TGTGCCAGCAGCTCCCGACGGCTTCACACCGGGGAGCTGTTTTTT.

This chain links TRBV19 with TRBJ1-5; possible D gene TRBD1, 5 bases. The V gene lost 3 bases and the J gene lost 5 bases, with 11 bases spanning the gap. Germline CDR1 LNHDA, CDR2 SQIVND (reference sequence). The CDR3 spans 14 residues. CDR3 DNA sequence: TGTGCCAGTAGTATTCGCTGGGGCGATCAGCCCCAGCATTTT. As protein: CASSIRWGDQPQHF.

This clone was seen a handful of times. The gene calls are TRBV19 and TRBJ1-1; D gene ambiguous. Trimming removed 7 bases at V and 4 bases at J, with 16 bases between. In germline, CDR1 is LNHDA, CDR2 SQIVND (reference sequence). The CDR3 sequence is 14 residues long. The CDR3 sequence: CASTNPRPSTEAFF. CDR3 nucleotides: TGTGCCAGTACTAACCCCCGGCCGAGCACTGAAGCTTTCTTT.

This chain links TRBV10-3 with TRBJ2-5; either TRBD1 or TRBD2 may fit D (5 bases each). Germline values: CDR1 ENHRY, CDR2 SYGVKD. The CDR3 totals 16 residues. V lost 3 bases to trimming and J lost 4 bases, with 18 bases between them. The CDR3 nucleotides are TGTGCCATCAGTGACCCGAGAGGGGTCCCGACAGAGACCCAGTACTTC. Translated, it gives CAISDPRGVPTETQYF.

The chain combines TRBV7-9 with TRBJ1-2, with D tentatively TRBD1 (5 bases). In germline, CDR1 is SEHNR, CDR2 FQNEAQ (reference sequence). Trimming took off 6 bases at V and 4 bases at J, with 21 bases between the two ends. This CDR3 has 16 residues. As DNA, the CDR3 is TGTGCCAGCAGACCCGGCGGCTTTGTGGGGGGCTATGGCTACACCTTC. Its translation is CASRPGGFVGGYGYTF.

The genes are TRBV6-1 and TRBJ2-3; D gene unclear. This CDR3 is 14 amino acids long. Trimming stripped 6 bases from V and 4 bases from J, with 14 bases between. Germline CDR1 is MNHNS and CDR2 is SASEGT. The CDR3 bases are TGTGCCAGCAGCGAGACCCGATTCGCAGATACGCAGTATTTT. Protein: CASSETRFADTQYF.

The chain is built from TRBV4-2 and TRBJ2-5; no clear D. This CDR3 contains 13 residues. CDR1 and CDR2 (germline): LGHNA, YNFKEQ. Trimming stripped 3 bases from V and 4 bases from J, with 9 bases between. Written as DNA, the CDR3 is TGTGCCAGCAGCCACCCCCGTGGAGAGACCCAGTACTTC. Translated: CASSHPRGETQYF.

This chain uses TRBV15 with TRBJ2-7; tentatively, D is TRBD2 (6 bases). The V and J ends lost 5 bases and 7 bases respectively, with 12 bases between them. Germline V CDR1 and CDR2: LNHNV, YYDKDF (reference sequence). The CDR3 contains 12 residues. CDR3 sequence: CATSVGTQEQYF. The CDR3 DNA reads as TGTGCCACCAGCGTCGGGACTCAAGAGCAGTACTTC.

The chain couples TRBV7-8 to TRBJ2-5; a possible D gene is TRBD1 (6 bases). V gave up 8 bases and J gave up 7 bases, with 23 bases separating them. The germline gives CDR1 SGHVS, CDR2 FQNEAQ. The CDR3 totals 15 residues. In DNA, the CDR3 is TGTGCCAGCCTCAAAAACAGGGACCCGCTCGGGACCCAGTACTTC. Protein sequence: CASLKNRDPLGTQYF.

This chain uses TRBV6-1 with TRBJ1-5, with D unclear. Trimming pared 1 base from V and 7 bases from J, leaving 8 bases between. Germline V gene sequence: CDR1 MNHNS, CDR2 SASEGT. The CDR3 is 13 amino acids. This chain's CDR3 is CASSEGQRQPQHF. Here the CDR3 DNA reads TGTGCCAGCAGTGAAGGGCAGAGGCAGCCCCAGCATTTT.

The V call is TRBV5-4, the J call TRBJ2-1; D remains ambiguous. This CDR3 has 14 amino acids. V was shortened by 4 bases and J by 6 bases, with 14 bases between the two germline ends. Germline CDR1 and CDR2: SGHNT and YYREEE (reference sequence). CDR3 protein: CASSPGVPSNEQFF. In DNA, the CDR3 is TGTGCCAGCAGCCCTGGGGTCCCAAGCAATGAGCAGTTCTTC.